This T cell receptor (beta chain) was obtained from a study of T-cell memory formation after mild COVID-19. The overall study: In these data, TCR clusters were largely donor specific. Study conclusions and caveats: CD8+ contracting clones occupied EMRA, while CD4+ ones occupied mainly CM and EM. Memory from before infection featured some responding clones, which suggests cross-reactive memory joined.

The germline CDR1 and CDR2 sequences are SEHNR and FQNEAQ (reference sequence). This CDR3 is 13 amino acids long. Trimming took 5 bases from V and 6 from J, leaving 12 bases between them. TCRdb fed the 5' RACE reads into MiXCR, producing one record per CDR3 protein. Found here are around 400,000 distinct CDR3 sequences, less than 25% of them singletons; the top ten hold around 9.5%. Remarks on this clonotype: Its specificity is unknown.

The sequenced sample consisted of PBMCs or a T cell subset sorted from them (not recorded which). The chain links TRBV7-9 to TRBJ2-3, with D possibly matching TRBD2 (5 bases). The clonotype was recovered from an adult woman who had mild COVID-19 (a few samples of this study predate the infection). Cell type and time point are not known. The DNA for the CDR3 is TGTGCCAGCAGCGGGCCGAGGGTGGATACGCAGTATTTT. Translated: CASSGPRVDTQYF.